The source of this TCR beta chain is a study of blood T cells in healthy people across ages. The CDR3 loop spans 14 amino acids. In germline, CDR1 is LGHDT, CDR2 YNNKEL (reference sequence). Trimming took off 0 bases at V and 4 bases at J, with 10 bases between the two ends. For the second PCR, which ran for roughly 6 to 11 cycles, a sample-barcoded 5' primer and a J-beta primer mix were used. TCRdb used MiXCR to reprocess the 5' RACE reads, holding one entry per CDR3 protein. The profile covers 550,000 to 650,000 distinct CDR3 sequences, with roughly 30% appearing a single time and 15% to 19% taken by the ten largest.

The sequence was obtained from a woman aged 80 or over in good health. The chain uses TRBV3-1 and TRBJ2-7, with D uncertain. Sample: blood. The CDR3 reads CASSQEWPAYEQYF. CDR3 nucleotides: TGTGCCAGCAGCCAAGAATGGCCAGCTTACGAGCAGTACTTC.